Below are 21 T cell receptor beta chains sequenced from a single sample in a study of CXCR3-negative and CXCR3-positive naive CD8 T cells. Via 5' RACE with UMI labels, TRB cDNA libraries were prepared. No DNA is given; TCRdb re-called the 5' RACE reads and lists each CDR3 protein once. Its table lists some 39,000 distinct CDR3 sequences. Sequenced material: naive CXCR3- CD8+ T cells from blood. Described subset: CD45RO-CCR7+CD27+CD95- naive CD8+ T cells lacking CXCR3 (TNR3-). Receptors originate from a human donor in good health. Some clones in this sample may be carry-over from other donors' samples.

The chain joins TRBV5-1 to TRBJ2-7; TCRdb gives TRBD1 as the D gene, but with no DNA this cannot be confirmed. Germline CDR1 is SGHRS and CDR2 is YFSETQ. This CDR3 region has 15 residues. The CDR3 here is CASSNYRASSYEQYF.

The chain recombines TRBV7-3 with TRBJ2-3; lacking DNA, the TRBD2 call made by TCRdb goes unchecked. This CDR3 spans 16 amino acids. Germline lookup yields CDR1 SGHTA and CDR2 FQGTGA. The CDR3 loop reads CASSLGAGGPADTQYF.

The chain combines TRBV4-2 with TRBJ2-5; TCRdb's D gene call, TRBD1, goes unchecked for lack of DNA. CDR1 and CDR2 (germline): LGHNA, YNFKEQ. The CDR3 runs to 14 residues. The CDR3 is CASSPTNPGDTQYF.

CDR3 residues: CSANEYLSTDTQYF. The chain is built from TRBV29-1 and TRBJ2-3. This CDR3 contains 14 residues. Germline values: CDR1 SQVTM, CDR2 ANQGSEA.

V is TRBV6-2 or TRBV6-3 and J is TRBJ2-7; TCRdb's D call of TRBD1 is untestable without DNA. CDR1 and CDR2 from the germline V gene are MNHEY and SVGEGT. This CDR3 is 16 amino acids long. The CDR3 region is CASSYSSTGGFYEQYF.

The chain has TRBV27 and TRBJ2-7. Per the germline V gene, CDR1 is MNHEY and CDR2 is SMNVEV (reference sequence). The CDR3 is made up of 13 amino acids. The CDR3 is CASSLSVDHEQYF.

The gene calls are TRBV12-3 or TRBV12-4 and TRBJ1-4; TCRdb selects TRBD1, and the lack of DNA leaves this call unchecked. This CDR3 is built from 13 residues. CDR3 loop: CASTAGPYEKLFF.

The chain carries TRBV15 and TRBJ2-2; TCRdb reports TRBD2, a call that lacks DNA to check it against. This CDR3 spans 15 amino acids. Germline CDR1 reads LNHNV; CDR2 reads YYDKDF (reference sequence). CDR3 in amino acids: CATSRVEAITGELFF.

The V call is TRBV14, the J call TRBJ1-2. CDR1 and CDR2 (germline): SGHDN, FVKESK. The CDR3 has 13 residues. CDR3 loop: CASSGTGISGYTF. The variable domain in full, with the rest retrieved from reference TRBV14 and TRBJ1-2, is EAGVTQFPSHSVIEKGQTVTLRCDPISGHDNLYWYRRVMGKEIKFLLHFVKESKQDESGMPNNRFLAERTGGTYSTLKVQPAELEDSGVYFCASSGTGISGYTFGSGTRLTVV.

The chain carries TRBV7-9 and TRBJ2-1; the TCRdb call, TRBD1, lacks DNA for checking. The CDR3 runs to 16 residues. CDR1 is SEHNR, CDR2 FQNEAQ, per germline (reference sequence). The CDR3 loop is CASSSTGQVSWNEQFF.

The chain uses TRBV12-3 or TRBV12-4 and TRBJ2-5; the TRBD1 assignment by TCRdb is unverifiable without DNA. The CDR3 has 15 amino acids. The CDR3 sequence: CASSVRQGVQETQYF.

The rearrangement uses TRBV7-9 and TRBJ2-1; lacking DNA, the TRBD2 call made by TCRdb goes unchecked. CDR3 length: 15 residues. Germline assignment: CDR1 SEHNR and CDR2 FQNEAQ (reference sequence). CDR3 amino acids: CASSLLAGGRGEQFF.

CDR3 loop: CASSESGPYNEQFF. This chain uses TRBV10-2 with TRBJ2-1; TCRdb reports TRBD2, a call that lacks DNA to check it against. Germline CDR1 is WSHSY and CDR2 is SAAADI. The CDR3 consists of 14 residues.

The chain links TRBV29-1 to TRBJ2-7; lacking DNA, the TRBD1 call made by TCRdb goes unchecked. This CDR3 is 14 amino acids long. Per germline, CDR1 SQVTM and CDR2 ANQGSEA. This CDR3 is CSVEPGQGTYEQYF.

This rearrangement joins TRBV29-1 to TRBJ2-7; TCRdb reports TRBD1, a call that lacks DNA to check it against. The CDR3 consists of 11 residues. CDR1 is SQVTM, CDR2 ANQGSEA, per germline. The CDR3: CSGTGVFEQYF.

V gene TRBV29-1 combines with J gene TRBJ2-5; TCRdb calls TRBD1, which cannot be checked without DNA. CDR1 is SQVTM and CDR2 is ANQGSEA in the germline V gene. CDR3 size: 13 residues. The CDR3 reads CSAWGGAVETQYF.

The chain employs TRBV13 and TRBJ2-7; TCRdb's assignment of TRBD2 cannot be checked, as there is no DNA. CDR3 size: 14 residues. The germline V gene has CDR1 PRHDT and CDR2 FYEKMQ (reference sequence). CDR3 amino acids: CASSTSGSSYEQYF.

The chain combines TRBV6-5 with TRBJ2-5; absent DNA, TCRdb's TRBD2 call cannot be checked. This CDR3 has 15 amino acids. The germline gives CDR1 MNHEY, CDR2 SVGAGI. The CDR3 sequence is CASSYGQAGGKTQYF.

This chain uses TRBV15 with TRBJ1-4. The CDR3 has 14 residues. Per the germline V gene, CDR1 is LNHNV and CDR2 is YYDKDF (reference sequence). Here the CDR3 reads CATSRDVTNEKLFF.

This chain links TRBV29-1 with TRBJ1-5; TCRdb's assignment of TRBD1 cannot be checked, as there is no DNA. Germline CDR1 is SQVTM and CDR2 is ANQGSEA. The length of the CDR3 is 15 residues. CDR3 in amino acids: CSVDAGRGDNQPQHF.

CDR3 sequence: CASGSGDTYNEQFF. The chain combines TRBV6-2 or TRBV6-3 with TRBJ2-1; lacking DNA, the TRBD1 call made by TCRdb goes unchecked. Germline loops: CDR1 MNHEY, CDR2 SVGEGT. The length of the CDR3 is 14 residues.